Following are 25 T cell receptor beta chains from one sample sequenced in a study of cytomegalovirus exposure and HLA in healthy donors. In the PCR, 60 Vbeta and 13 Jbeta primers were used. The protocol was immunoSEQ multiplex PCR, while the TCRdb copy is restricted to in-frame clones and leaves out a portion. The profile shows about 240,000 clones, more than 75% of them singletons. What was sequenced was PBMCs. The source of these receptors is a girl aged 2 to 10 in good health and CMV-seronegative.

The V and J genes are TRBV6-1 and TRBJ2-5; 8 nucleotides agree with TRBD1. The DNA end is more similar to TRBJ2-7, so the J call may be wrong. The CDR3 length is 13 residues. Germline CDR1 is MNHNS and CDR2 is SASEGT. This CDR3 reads CASRDRVTYEQYF. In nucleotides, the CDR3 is TGTGCCAGCAGGGACAGGGTAACCTACGAGCAGTACTTC.

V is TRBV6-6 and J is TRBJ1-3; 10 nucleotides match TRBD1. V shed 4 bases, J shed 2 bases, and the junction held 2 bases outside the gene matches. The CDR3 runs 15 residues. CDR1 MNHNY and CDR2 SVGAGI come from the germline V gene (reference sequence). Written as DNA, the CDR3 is TGTGCCAGCAGTTGGGACAGGGGAACTGGAAACACCATATATTTT. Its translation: CASSWDRGTGNTIYF.

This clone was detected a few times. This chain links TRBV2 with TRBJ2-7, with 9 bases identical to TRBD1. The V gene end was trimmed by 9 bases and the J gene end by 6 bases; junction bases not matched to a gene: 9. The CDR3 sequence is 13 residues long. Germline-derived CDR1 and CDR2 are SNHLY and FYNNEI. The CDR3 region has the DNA TGTGCCAGTCATCGGGACAGGGTGGGCGAGCAGTACTTC. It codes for CASHRDRVGEQYF.

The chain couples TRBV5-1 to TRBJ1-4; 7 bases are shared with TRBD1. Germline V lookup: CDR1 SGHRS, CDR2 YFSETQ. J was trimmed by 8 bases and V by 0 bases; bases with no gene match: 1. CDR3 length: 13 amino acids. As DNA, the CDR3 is TGCGCCAGCAGCTTGGGGGGACAGGAAAAACTGTTTTTT. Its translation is CASSLGGQEKLFF.

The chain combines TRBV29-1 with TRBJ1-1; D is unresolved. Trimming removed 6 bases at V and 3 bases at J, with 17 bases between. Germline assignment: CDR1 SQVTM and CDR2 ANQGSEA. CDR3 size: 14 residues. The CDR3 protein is CSVLLAPVYTEAFF. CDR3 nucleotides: TGCAGCGTCCTCCTGGCCCCCGTCTACACTGAAGCTTTCTTT.

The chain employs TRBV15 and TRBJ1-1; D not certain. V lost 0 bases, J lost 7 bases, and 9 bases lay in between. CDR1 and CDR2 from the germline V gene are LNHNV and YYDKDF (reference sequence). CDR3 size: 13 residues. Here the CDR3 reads CATSREYLSEAFF. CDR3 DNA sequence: TGTGCCACCAGCAGAGAATATTTGAGTGAAGCTTTCTTT.

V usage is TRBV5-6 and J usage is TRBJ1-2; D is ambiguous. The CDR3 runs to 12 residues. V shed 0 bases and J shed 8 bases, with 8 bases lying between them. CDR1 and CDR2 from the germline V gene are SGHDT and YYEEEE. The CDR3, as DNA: TGTGCCAGCAGCTTGGCGCAGGCCGGCTACACCTTC. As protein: CASSLAQAGYTF.

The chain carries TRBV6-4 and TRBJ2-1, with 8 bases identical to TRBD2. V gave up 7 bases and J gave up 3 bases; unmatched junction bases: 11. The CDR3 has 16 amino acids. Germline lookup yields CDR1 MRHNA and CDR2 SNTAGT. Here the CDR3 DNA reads TGTGCCAGCACCCAGGGAGCGGGAGCGAACTACAATGAGCAGTTCTTC. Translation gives CASTQGAGANYNEQFF.

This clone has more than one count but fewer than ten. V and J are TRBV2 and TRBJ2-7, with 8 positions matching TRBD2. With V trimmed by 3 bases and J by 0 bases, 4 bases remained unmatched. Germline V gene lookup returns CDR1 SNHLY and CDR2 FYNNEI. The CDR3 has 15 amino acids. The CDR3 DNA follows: TGTGCCAGCAGTGACGGGACTAGATTCTCCTACGAGCAGTACTTC. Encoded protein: CASSDGTRFSYEQYF.

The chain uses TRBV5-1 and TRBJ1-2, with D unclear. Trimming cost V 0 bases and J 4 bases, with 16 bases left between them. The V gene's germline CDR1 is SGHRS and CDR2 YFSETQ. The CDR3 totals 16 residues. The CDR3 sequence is CASSLEEWSVAYGYTF. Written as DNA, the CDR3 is TGCGCCAGCAGCTTGGAGGAATGGAGCGTAGCCTATGGCTACACCTTC. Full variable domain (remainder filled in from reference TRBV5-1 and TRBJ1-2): KAGVTQTPRYLIKTRGQQVTLSCSPISGHRSVSWYQQTPGQGLQFLFEYFSETQRNKGNFPGRFSGRQFSNSRSEMNVSTLELGDSALYLCASSLEEWSVAYGYTFGSGTRLTVV.

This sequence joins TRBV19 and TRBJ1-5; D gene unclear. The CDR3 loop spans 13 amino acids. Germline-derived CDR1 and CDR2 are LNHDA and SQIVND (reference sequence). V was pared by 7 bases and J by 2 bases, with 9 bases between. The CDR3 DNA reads TGTGCCAGTATAGACGAGGGCAATCAGCCCCAGCATTTT. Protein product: CASIDEGNQPQHF.

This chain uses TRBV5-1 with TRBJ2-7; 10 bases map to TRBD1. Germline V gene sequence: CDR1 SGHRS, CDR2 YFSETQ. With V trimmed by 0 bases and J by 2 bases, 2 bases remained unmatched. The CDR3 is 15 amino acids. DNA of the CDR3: TGCGCCAGCAGCTTGGCCGGGACAGGGGCCTACGAGCAGTACTTC. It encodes CASSLAGTGAYEQYF.

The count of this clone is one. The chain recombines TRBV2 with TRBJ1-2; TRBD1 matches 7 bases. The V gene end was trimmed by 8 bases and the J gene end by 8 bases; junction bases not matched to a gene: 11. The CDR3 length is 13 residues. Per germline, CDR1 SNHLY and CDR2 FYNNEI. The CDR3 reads CASEATGIRGYTF. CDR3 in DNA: TGTGCCAGCGAGGCGACAGGGATTCGCGGCTACACCTTC.

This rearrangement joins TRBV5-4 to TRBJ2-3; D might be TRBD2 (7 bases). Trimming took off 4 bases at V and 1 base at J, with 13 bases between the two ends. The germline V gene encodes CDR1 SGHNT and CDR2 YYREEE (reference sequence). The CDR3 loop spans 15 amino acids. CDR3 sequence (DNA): TGTGCCAGCAGCCCGCGAGGGGGGGGCACAGATACGCAGTATTTT. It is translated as CASSPRGGGTDTQYF.

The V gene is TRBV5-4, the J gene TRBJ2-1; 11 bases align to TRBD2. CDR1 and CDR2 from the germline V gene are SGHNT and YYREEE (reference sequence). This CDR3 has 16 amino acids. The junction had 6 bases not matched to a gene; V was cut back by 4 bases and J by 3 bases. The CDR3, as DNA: TGTGCCAGCAGCACCTCTAGCGGGGGGCGCTACAATGAGCAGTTCTTC. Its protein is CASSTSSGGRYNEQFF.

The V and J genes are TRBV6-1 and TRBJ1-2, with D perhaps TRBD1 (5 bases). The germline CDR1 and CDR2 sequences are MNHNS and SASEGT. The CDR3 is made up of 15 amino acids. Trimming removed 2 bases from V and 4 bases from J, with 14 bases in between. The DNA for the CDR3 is TGTGCCAGCAGTGAACCTGGACTAGGGGCCTATGGCTACACCTTC. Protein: CASSEPGLGAYGYTF.

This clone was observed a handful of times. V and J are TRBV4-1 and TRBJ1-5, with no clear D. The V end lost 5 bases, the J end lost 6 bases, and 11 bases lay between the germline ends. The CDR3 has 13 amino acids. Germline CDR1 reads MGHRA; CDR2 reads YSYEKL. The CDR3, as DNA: TGCGCCAGCAGCGGAGATGGAGGTCAGCCCCAGCATTTT. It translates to CASSGDGGQPQHF.

CDR3 bases: TGCGCCAGCAGCTTAAAGGGAGGGTCGAATCAGCCCCAGCATTTT. It is translated as CASSLKGGSNQPQHF. This rearrangement joins TRBV5-1 to TRBJ1-5; D uncertain. With 2 bases removed from V and 4 bases from J, the gap between germline ends came to 13 bases. From germline, CDR1 is SGHRS and CDR2 YFSETQ. This CDR3 has 15 amino acids.

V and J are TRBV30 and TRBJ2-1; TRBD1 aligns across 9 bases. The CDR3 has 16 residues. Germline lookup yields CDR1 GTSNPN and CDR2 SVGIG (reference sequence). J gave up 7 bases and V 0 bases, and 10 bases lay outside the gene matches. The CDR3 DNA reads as TGTGCCTGGAGTGTACCAAGGGACAGGGTGCGGAATGAGCAGTTCTTC. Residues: CAWSVPRDRVRNEQFF. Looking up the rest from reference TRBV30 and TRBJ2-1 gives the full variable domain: SQTIHQWPATLVQPVGSPLSLECTVEGTSNPNLYWYRQAAGRGLQLLFYSVGIGQISSEVPQNLSASRPQDRQFILSSKKLLLSDSGFYLCAWSVPRDRVRNEQFFGPGTRLTVL.

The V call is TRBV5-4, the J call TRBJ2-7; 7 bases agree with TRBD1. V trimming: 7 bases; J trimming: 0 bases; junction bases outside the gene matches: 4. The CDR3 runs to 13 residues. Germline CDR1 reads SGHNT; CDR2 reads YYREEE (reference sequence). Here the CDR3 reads CASRRDSSYEQYF. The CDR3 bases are TGTGCCAGCCGCCGGGACAGCTCCTACGAGCAGTACTTC.

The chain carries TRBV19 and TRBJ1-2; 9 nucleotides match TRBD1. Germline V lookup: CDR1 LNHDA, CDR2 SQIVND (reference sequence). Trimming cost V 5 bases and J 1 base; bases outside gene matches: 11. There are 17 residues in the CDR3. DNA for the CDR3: TGTGCCAGTAGTGTGACAGGGGGAGGTCGGCTTAACTATGGCTACACCTTC. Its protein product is CASSVTGGGRLNYGYTF.

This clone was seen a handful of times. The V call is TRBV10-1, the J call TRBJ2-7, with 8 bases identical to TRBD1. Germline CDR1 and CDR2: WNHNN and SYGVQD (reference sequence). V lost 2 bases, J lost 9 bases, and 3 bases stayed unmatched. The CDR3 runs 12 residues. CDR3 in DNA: TGCGCCAGCAGTGAGGGACAGGGCGTGCAGTACTTC. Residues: CASSEGQGVQYF.

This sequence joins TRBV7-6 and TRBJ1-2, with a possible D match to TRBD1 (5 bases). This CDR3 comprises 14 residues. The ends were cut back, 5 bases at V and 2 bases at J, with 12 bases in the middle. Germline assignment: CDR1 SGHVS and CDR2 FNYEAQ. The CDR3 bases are TGTGCCAGCAGCCCGGGTGGGGGGAACTATGGCTACACCTTC. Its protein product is CASSPGGGNYGYTF.

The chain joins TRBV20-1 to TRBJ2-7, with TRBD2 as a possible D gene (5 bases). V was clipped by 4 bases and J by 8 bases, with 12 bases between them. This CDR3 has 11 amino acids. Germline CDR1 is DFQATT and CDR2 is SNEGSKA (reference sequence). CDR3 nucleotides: TGCAGTGCTACGCTCGGCGGGCAGCAGTACTTC. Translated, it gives CSATLGGQQYF.

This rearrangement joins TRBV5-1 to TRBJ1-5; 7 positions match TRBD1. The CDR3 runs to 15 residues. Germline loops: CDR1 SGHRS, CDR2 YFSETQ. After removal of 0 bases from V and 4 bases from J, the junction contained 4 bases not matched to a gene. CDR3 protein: CASSLETGVNQPQHF. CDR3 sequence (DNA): TGCGCCAGCAGCTTGGAAACAGGGGTTAATCAGCCCCAGCATTTT.